What follows are 9 T cell receptor beta chains derived from one specimen sequenced in a study of T cells in Graves' hyperthyroidism and ophthalmopathy. Using RNA transcripts as the source, TCR beta CDR3 regions were amplified. The primer set for the first-round RT-PCR of the TCR CDR3 was HTBI. Via MiXCR, TCRdb re-called the multiplex PCR reads, giving one row per CDR3 protein. The data contain about 270,000 distinct CDR3 sequences, approximately 24% of them singletons. The specimen sequenced was blood. These receptors came from a woman in her forties with Graves' ophthalmopathy.

The CDR3 region has the DNA TGTGCCAGCAGTGAAGACAAGTCACAAACTTTGTTCACCATATATTTT. The encoded protein is CASSEDKSQTLFTIYF. This chain connects TRBV2 to TRBJ1-3; D remains ambiguous. Trimming pared 1 base from V and 9 bases from J, leaving 19 bases between. The CDR3 is 16 residues long. Germline V gives CDR1 SNHLY, CDR2 FYNNEI.

This clonotype occurred many times. The chain has TRBV4-2 and TRBJ1-2; D is unclear. CDR3 length: 15 amino acids. Germline loops: CDR1 LGHNA, CDR2 YNFKEQ. Trimming cost V 0 bases and J 4 bases, with 12 bases left between them. The CDR3 nucleotides are TGTGCCAGCAGCCAAGATTTTTTAGAGGGCTATGGCTACACCTTC. It codes for CASSQDFLEGYGYTF.

Ten or more counts support this clonotype. The rearrangement links TRBV28 to TRBJ2-3, with D unresolved. The CDR3 runs to 15 residues. V was cut by 1 base and J by 4 bases, with 12 bases left in between. The germline V gene has CDR1 MDHEN and CDR2 SYDVKM. The CDR3 DNA reads TGTGCCAGCAGTTTATTGGGCGATATCGCAGATACGCAGTATTTT. Protein product: CASSLLGDIADTQYF.

The V and J genes are TRBV5-5 and TRBJ2-7; D not resolved. Trimming removed 0 bases from V and 4 bases from J, with 8 bases in between. Germline V lookup: CDR1 SGHKS, CDR2 YYEKEE (reference sequence). CDR3 length: 13 residues. Written as DNA, the CDR3 is TGTGCCAGCAGCTTGGATTTCGAATACGAGCAGTACTTC. Translation: CASSLDFEYEQYF. Looking up the rest from reference TRBV5-5 and TRBJ2-7 gives the full variable domain: DAGVTQSPTHLIKTRGQQVTLRCSPISGHKSVSWYQQVLGQGPQFIFQYYEKEERGRGNFPDRFSARQFPNYSSELNVNALLLGDSALYLCASSLDFEYEQYFGPGTRLTVT.

This clonotype was observed many times. The V and J genes are TRBV24-1 and TRBJ2-7; tentatively, D is TRBD1 (5 bases). Deletions cut 7 bases from V and 3 bases from J, with 15 bases between. The germline gives CDR1 KGHDR, CDR2 SFDVKD. The CDR3 has 14 residues. The CDR3 DNA follows: TGTGCCACCAGACCCTCAGGGTTATTCTACGAGCAGTACTTC. This gives the protein CATRPSGLFYEQYF.

A few counts support this clonotype. Just one base apart from a much larger clone, this may be a read error. This sequence joins TRBV5-1 and TRBJ1-2; 7 positions agree with TRBD1. This CDR3 is built from 14 residues. Germline loops: CDR1 SGHRS, CDR2 YFSETQ. This CDR3 is CPSSLDSGGYGYTF. The CDR3 DNA follows: TGCCCCAGCAGCTTGGATTCAGGGGGCTATGGCTACACCTTC.

The chain has TRBV6-5 and TRBJ1-5, with TRBD1 matching over 8 bases. Losses at the gene ends were 2 bases for V and 0 bases for J; bases not matched to a gene: 6. The germline gives CDR1 MNHEY, CDR2 SVGAGI. The CDR3 sequence is 17 residues long. As DNA, the CDR3 is TGTGCCAGCAGTTACGCAGGGGGCGCCTATAGCAATCAGCCCCAGCATTTT. Translated, it gives CASSYAGGAYSNQPQHF.

This clonotype was detected ten times or more. J is TRBJ1-2 and V is TRBV18; perhaps TRBD1 as D (6 bases). The CDR3 covers 16 residues. CDR1 and CDR2 (germline): KGHSH, LQKENI. V lost 3 bases, J lost 4 bases, and 18 bases lay in between. The CDR3 here is CASSPEQGGRGYGYTF. The CDR3 DNA reads as TGTGCCAGCTCACCCGAACAGGGTGGACGGGGCTATGGCTACACCTTC.

This clonotype was seen at least ten times. This sequence joins TRBV19 and TRBJ2-2; possibly TRBD1 for D (6 bases). The CDR3 has 15 amino acids. Germline lookup yields CDR1 LNHDA and CDR2 SQIVND (reference sequence). The germline V and J ends were trimmed by 4 bases and 1 base, with 10 bases remaining between them. The CDR3 protein is CASSTWDKNTGELFF. The CDR3 nucleotides read TGTGCCAGTAGTACCTGGGACAAGAACACCGGGGAGCTGTTTTTT.